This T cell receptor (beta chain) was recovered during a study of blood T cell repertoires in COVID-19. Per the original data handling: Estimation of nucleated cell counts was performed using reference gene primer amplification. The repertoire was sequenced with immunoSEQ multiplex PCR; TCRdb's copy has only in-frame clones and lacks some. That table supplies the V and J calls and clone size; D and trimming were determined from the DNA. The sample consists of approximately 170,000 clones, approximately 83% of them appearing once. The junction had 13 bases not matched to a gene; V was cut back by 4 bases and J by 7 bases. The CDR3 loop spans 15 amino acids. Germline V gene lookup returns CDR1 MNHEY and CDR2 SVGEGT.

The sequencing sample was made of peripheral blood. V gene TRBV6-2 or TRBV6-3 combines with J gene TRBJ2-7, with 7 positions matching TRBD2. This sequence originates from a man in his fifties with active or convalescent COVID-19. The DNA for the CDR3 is TGTGCCAGCAGTTCTCCGACTAGCAGTCACTGGGAGCAGTACTTC. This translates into CASSSPTSSHWEQYF.